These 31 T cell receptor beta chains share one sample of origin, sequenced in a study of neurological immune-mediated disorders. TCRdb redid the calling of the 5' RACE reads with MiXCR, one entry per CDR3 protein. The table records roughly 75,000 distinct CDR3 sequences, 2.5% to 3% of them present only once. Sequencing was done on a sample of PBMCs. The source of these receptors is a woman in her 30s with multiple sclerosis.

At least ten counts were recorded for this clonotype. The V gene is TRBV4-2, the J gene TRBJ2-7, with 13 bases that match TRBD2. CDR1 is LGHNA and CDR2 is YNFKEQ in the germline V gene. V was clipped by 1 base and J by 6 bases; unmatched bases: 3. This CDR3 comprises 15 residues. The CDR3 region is CASSQGLAGGSEQYF. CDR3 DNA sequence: TGTGCCAGCAGCCAAGGACTAGCGGGAGGAAGCGAGCAGTACTTC.

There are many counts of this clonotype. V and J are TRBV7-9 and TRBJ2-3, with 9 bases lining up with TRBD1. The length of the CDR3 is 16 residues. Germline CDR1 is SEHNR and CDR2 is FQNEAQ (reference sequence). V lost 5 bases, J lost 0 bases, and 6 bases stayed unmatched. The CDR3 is CASSPWDRASTDTQYF. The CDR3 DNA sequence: TGTGCCAGCAGCCCATGGGACAGGGCTAGCACAGATACGCAGTATTTT.

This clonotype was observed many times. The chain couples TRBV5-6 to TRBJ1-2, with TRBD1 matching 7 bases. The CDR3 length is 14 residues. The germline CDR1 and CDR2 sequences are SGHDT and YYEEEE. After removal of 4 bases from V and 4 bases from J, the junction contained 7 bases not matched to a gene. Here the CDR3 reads CASSPSGQIYGYTF. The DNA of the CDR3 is TGTGCCAGCAGCCCATCGGGACAGATCTATGGCTACACCTTC. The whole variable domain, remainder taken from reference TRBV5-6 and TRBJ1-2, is DAGVTQSPTHLIKTRGQQVTLRCSPKSGHDTVSWYQQALGQGPQFIFQYYEEEERQRGNFPDRFSGHQFPNYSSELNVNALLLGDSALYLCASSPSGQIYGYTFGSGTRLTVV.

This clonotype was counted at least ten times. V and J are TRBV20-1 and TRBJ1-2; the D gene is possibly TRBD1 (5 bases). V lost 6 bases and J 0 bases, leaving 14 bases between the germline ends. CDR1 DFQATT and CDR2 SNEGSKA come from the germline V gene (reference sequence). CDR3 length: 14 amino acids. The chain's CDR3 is CSATSGTANYGYTF. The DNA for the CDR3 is TGCAGTGCGACCTCCGGGACGGCTAACTATGGCTACACCTTC.

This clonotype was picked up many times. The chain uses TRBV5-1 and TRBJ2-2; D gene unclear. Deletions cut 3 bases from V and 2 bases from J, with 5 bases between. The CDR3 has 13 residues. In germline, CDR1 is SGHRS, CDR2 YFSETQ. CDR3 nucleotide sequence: TGCGCCAGCAGCTCCGAAAACACCGGGGAGCTGTTTTTT. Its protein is CASSSENTGELFF.

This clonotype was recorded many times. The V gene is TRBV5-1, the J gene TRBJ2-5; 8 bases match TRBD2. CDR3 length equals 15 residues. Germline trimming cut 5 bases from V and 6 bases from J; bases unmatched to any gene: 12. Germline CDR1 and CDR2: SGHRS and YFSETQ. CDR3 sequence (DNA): TGCGCCAGCAGGGCCTCCGGGAGGGCCTCGAAGACCCAGTACTTC. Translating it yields CASRASGRASKTQYF. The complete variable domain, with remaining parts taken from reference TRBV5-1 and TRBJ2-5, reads KAGVTQTPRYLIKTRGQQVTLSCSPISGHRSVSWYQQTPGQGLQFLFEYFSETQRNKGNFPGRFSGRQFSNSRSEMNVSTLELGDSALYLCASRASGRASKTQYFGPGTRLLVL.

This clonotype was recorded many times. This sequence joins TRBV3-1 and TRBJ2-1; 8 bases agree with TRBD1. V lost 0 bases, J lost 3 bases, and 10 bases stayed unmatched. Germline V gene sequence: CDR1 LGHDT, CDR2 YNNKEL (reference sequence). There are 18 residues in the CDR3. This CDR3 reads CASSQDEKWTGLYNEQFF. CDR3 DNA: TGTGCCAGCAGCCAAGATGAGAAGTGGACAGGGCTCTACAATGAGCAGTTCTTC.

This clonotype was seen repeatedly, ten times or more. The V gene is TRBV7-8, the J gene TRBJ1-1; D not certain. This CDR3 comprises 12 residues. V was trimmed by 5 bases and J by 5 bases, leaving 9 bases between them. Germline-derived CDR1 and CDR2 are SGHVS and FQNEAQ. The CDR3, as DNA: TGTGCCAGCAGCCCCGACTGGACTGAAGCTTTCTTT. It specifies CASSPDWTEAFF. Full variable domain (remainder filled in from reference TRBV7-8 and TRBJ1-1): GAGVSQSPRYKVAKRGQDVALRCDPISGHVSLFWYQQALGQGPEFLTYFQNEAQLDKSGLPSDRFFAERPEGSVSTLKIQRTQQEDSAVYLCASSPDWTEAFFGQGTRLTVV.

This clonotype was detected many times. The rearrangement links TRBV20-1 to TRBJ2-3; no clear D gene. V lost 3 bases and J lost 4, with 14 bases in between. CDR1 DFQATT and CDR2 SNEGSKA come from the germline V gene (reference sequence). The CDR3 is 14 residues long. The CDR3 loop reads CSASPPVAADTQYF. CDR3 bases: TGCAGTGCTAGCCCCCCCGTTGCAGCAGATACGCAGTATTTT.

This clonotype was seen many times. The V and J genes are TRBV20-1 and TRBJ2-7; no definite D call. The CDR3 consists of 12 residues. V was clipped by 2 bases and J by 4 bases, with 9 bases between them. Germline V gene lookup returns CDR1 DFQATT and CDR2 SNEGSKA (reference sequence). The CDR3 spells CSARHSDYEQYF. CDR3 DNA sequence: TGCAGTGCTAGACACTCTGATTACGAGCAGTACTTC.

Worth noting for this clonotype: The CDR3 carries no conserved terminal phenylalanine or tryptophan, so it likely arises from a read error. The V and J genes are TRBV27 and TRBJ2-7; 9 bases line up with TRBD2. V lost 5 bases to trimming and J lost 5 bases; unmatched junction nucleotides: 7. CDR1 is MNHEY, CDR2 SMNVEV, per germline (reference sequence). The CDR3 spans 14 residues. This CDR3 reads CASSMGLAVHEQYI. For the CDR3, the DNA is TGTGCCAGCAGTATGGGACTAGCTGTCCACGAGCAGTACATC.

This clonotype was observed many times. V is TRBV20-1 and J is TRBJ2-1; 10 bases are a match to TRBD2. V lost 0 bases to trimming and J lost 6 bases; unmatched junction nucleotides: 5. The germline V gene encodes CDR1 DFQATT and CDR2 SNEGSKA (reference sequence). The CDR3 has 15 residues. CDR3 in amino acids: CSARDLAGAGNEQFF. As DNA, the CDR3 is TGCAGTGCTAGAGATCTAGCGGGAGCGGGCAATGAGCAGTTCTTC.

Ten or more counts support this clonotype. CDR3 sequence (DNA): TGTGCCATCAGTCGGGAAGATACGCAGTATTTT. Protein product: CAISREDTQYF. The genes are TRBV10-3 and TRBJ2-3; D possibly corresponds to TRBD2 (5 bases). The CDR3 has 11 amino acids. Germline V gene data show CDR1 as ENHRY and CDR2 as SYGVKD. Trimming shortened V by 5 bases and J by 5 bases, and 5 bases separated the two germline ends.

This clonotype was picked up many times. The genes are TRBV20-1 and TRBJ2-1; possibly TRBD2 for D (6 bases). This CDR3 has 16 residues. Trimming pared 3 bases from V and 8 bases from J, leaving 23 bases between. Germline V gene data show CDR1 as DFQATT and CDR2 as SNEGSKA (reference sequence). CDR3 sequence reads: CSASPFTSGVGDEQFF. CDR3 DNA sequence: TGCAGTGCTAGTCCCTTTACATCGGGAGTTGGGGATGAGCAGTTCTTC.

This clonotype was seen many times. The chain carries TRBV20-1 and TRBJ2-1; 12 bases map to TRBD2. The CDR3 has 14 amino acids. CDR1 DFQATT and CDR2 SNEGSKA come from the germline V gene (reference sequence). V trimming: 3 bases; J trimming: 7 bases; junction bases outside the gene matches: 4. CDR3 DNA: TGCAGTGCTAGCCTCGGACTAGCGGGGAATGAGCAGTTCTTC. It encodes CSASLGLAGNEQFF.

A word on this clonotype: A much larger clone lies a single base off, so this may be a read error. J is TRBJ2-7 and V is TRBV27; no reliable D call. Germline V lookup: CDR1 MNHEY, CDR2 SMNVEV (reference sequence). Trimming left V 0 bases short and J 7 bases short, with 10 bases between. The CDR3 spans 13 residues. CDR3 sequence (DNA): TGTGCCAGCAGTTTATCCCCCGGTCAAGAGCAGTACTTC. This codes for CASSLSPGQEQYF.

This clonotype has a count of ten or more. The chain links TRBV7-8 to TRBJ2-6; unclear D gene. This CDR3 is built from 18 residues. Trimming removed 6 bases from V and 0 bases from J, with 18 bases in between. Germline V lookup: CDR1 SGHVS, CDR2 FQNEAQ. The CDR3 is CASRSVASWISGANVLTF. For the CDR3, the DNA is TGTGCCAGCAGGTCAGTCGCCTCCTGGATCTCTGGGGCCAACGTCCTGACTTTC.

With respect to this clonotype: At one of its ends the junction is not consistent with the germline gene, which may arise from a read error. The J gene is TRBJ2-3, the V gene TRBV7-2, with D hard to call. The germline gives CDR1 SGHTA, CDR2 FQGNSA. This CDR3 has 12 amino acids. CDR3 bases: TGTGCCAGCAGCTTAGTAGCAGATAAGCAGTATTTT. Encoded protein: CASSLVADKQYF.

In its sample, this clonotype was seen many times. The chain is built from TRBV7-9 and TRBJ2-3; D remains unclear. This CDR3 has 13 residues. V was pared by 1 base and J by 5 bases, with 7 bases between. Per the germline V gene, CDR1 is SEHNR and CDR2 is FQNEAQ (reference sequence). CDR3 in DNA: TGTGCCAGCAGCTTAGGGTCGCTAGATACGCAGTATTTT. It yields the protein CASSLGSLDTQYF.

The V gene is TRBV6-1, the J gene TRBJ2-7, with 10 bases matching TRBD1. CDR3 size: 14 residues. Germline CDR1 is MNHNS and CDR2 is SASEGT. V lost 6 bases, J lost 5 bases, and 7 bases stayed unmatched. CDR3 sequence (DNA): TGTGCCAGCAGGCCCGGGACAGGGGTCAACGAGCAGTACTTC. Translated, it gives CASRPGTGVNEQYF.

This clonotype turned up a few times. The CDR3 DNA sequence: TGTGCCAGCAGCCTGGGTCGGGCAAGAAGCGAGCAGTACTTC. This encodes CASSLGRARSEQYF. This rearrangement joins TRBV27 to TRBJ2-7; D remains unclear. Germline loops: CDR1 MNHEY, CDR2 SMNVEV (reference sequence). This CDR3 has 14 residues. The V and J ends lost 6 bases and 6 bases respectively, with 18 bases between them.

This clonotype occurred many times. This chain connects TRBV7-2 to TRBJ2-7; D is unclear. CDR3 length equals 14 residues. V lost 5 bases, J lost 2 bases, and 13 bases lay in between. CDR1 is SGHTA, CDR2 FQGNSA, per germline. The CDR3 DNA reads TGTGCCAGCAGCCATAGGACGGGTACCTACGAGCAGTACTTC. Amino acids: CASSHRTGTYEQYF.

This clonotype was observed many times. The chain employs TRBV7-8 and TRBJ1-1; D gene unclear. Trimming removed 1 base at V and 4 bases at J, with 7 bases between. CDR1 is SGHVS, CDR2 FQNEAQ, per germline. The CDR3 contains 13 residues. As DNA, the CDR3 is TGTGCCAGCAGCTTAGGTGGGTTCACTGAAGCTTTCTTT. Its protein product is CASSLGGFTEAFF.

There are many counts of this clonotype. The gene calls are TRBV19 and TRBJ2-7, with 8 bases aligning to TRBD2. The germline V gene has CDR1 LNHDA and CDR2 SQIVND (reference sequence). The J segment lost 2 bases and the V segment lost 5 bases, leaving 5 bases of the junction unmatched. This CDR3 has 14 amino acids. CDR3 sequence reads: CASSVTGGAYEQYF. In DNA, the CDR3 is TGTGCCAGTAGTGTAACCGGGGGGGCCTACGAGCAGTACTTC. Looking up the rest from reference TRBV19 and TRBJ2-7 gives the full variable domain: DGGITQSPKYLFRKEGQNVTLSCEQNLNHDAMYWYRQDPGQGLRLIYYSQIVNDFQKGDIAEGYSVSREKKESFPLTVTSAQKNPTAFYLCASSVTGGAYEQYFGPGTRLTVT.

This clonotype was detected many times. The CDR3: CASSLDVIGRFGTEAFF. CDR3 DNA: TGCGCCAGCAGCTTGGATGTTATAGGCCGATTTGGCACTGAAGCTTTCTTT. This chain uses TRBV5-1 with TRBJ1-1; D remains unclear. Germline V gene data show CDR1 as SGHRS and CDR2 as YFSETQ. V lost 0 bases, J lost 4 bases, and 19 bases lay in between. The CDR3 is 17 residues long.

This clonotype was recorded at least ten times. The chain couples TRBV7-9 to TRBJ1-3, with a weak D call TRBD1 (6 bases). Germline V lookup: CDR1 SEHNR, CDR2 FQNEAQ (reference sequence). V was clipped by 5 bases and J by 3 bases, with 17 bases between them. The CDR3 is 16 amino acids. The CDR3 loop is CASSPTRGVSGNTIYF. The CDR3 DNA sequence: TGTGCCAGCAGCCCAACCAGGGGTGTAAGTGGAAACACCATATATTTT.

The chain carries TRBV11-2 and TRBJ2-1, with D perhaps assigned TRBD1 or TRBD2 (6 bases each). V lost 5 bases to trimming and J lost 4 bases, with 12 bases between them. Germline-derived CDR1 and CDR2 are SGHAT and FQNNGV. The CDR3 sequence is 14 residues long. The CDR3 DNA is TGTGCCAGCAGCCCGGGGGCTAATTACAATGAGCAGTTCTTC. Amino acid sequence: CASSPGANYNEQFF.

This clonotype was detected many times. The CDR3: CSVEVTEYDEQYF. The CDR3 DNA follows: TGCAGCGTTGAAGTGACGGAGTACGACGAGCAGTACTTC. The genes are TRBV29-1 and TRBJ2-7; the D is unclear. The CDR3 contains 13 residues. CDR1 SQVTM and CDR2 ANQGSEA come from the germline V gene. The germline V and J ends were trimmed by 1 base and 5 bases, with 12 bases remaining between them.

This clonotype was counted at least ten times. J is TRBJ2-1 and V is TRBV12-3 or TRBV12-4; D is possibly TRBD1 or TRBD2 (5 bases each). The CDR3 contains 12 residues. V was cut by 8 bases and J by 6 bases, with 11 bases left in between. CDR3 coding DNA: TGTGCCAGCGGGGACCGCGGCAATGAGCAGTTCTTC. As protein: CASGDRGNEQFF.

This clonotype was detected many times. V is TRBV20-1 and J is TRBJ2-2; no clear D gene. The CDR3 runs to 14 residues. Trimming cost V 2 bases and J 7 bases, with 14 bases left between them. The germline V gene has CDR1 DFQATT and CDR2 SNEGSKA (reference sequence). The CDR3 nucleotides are TGCAGTGCTAGATTCCCCTATTTAGGCGGGGAGCTGTTTTTT. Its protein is CSARFPYLGGELFF.

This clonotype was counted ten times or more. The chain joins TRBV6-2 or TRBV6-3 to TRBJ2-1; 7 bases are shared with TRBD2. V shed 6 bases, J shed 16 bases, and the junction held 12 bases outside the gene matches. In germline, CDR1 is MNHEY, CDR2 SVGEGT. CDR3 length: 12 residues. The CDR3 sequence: CASRTRDYESFF. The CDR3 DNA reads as TGTGCCAGCAGGACTCGGGACTACGAATCATTCTTC.